One and the same sample provided the 19 T cell receptor beta chains below, sequenced in a study of B cell selection in AIRE deficiency. Regulatory T cells were sorted as CD4+CD25hiCD127low/negative cells. The protocol was immunoSEQ multiplex PCR, while the TCRdb copy is restricted to in-frame clones and leaves out a portion. The sample lists about 18,000 clones, more than 85% occurring once. The specimen was CD4+CD25+ Tregs sorted from PBMCs. All receptors derive from a human donor in good health.

This rearrangement joins TRBV29-1 to TRBJ2-3; 7 bases fit TRBD1. The CDR3 covers 12 residues. The germline gives CDR1 SQVTM, CDR2 ANQGSEA. The V gene end was trimmed by 6 bases and the J gene end by 6 bases; junction bases not matched to a gene: 6. Written as DNA, the CDR3 is TGCAGCGTAACACAGGGGTCCGATACGCAGTATTTT. Protein product: CSVTQGSDTQYF.

V is TRBV11-2 and J is TRBJ1-4, with D possibly being TRBD1 (6 bases). V dropped 2 bases and J dropped 5 bases, with 15 bases sitting between them. Germline V lookup: CDR1 SGHAT, CDR2 FQNNGV. The CDR3 consists of 16 residues. Here the CDR3 reads CASSLRGVRGNEKLFF. The CDR3 nucleotides are TGTGCCAGCAGCTTAAGAGGGGTCAGGGGCAATGAAAAACTGTTTTTT. The complete variable domain, with remaining parts taken from reference TRBV11-2 and TRBJ1-4, reads EAGVAQSPRYKIIEKRQSVAFWCNPISGHATLYWYQQILGQGPKLLIQFQNNGVVDDSQLPKDRFSAERLKGVDSTLKIQPAKLEDSAVYLCASSLRGVRGNEKLFFGSGTQLSVL.

CDR3: CASSPRATEAFF. CDR3 nucleotides: TGTGCCAGCTCACCACGGGCCACTGAAGCTTTCTTT. J is TRBJ1-1 and V is TRBV18; D is undetermined. Germline values: CDR1 KGHSH, CDR2 LQKENI. Trimming took off 1 base at V and 4 bases at J, with 4 bases between the two ends. This CDR3 is 12 amino acids long.

The chain employs TRBV4-1 and TRBJ1-1; 10 bases match TRBD1. This CDR3 region has 16 residues. Trimming cost V 0 bases and J 4 bases; bases outside gene matches: 5. Germline V gene sequence: CDR1 MGHRA, CDR2 YSYEKL. The CDR3 nucleotides read TGCGCCAGCAGCCAAGATAGTGACAGGGGGCCCACTGAAGCTTTCTTT. As protein: CASSQDSDRGPTEAFF.

J is TRBJ2-5 and V is TRBV30, with no clear D. Per the germline V gene, CDR1 is GTSNPN and CDR2 is SVGIG (reference sequence). The V and J ends lost 3 bases and 5 bases respectively, with 13 bases between them. CDR3 length equals 13 residues. The CDR3 DNA is TGTGCCTGGAGCAAGGGCTTGAGGGAGACCCAGTACTTC. It yields the protein CAWSKGLRETQYF.

The chain uses TRBV18 and TRBJ1-6; 10 bases fit TRBD1. Germline loops: CDR1 KGHSH, CDR2 LQKENI. The ends lost 3 bases at V and 7 bases at J; junction bases unmatched: 0. The length of the CDR3 is 14 residues. This CDR3 reads CASSPGQGNSPLHF. The CDR3 bases are TGTGCCAGCTCACCGGGACAGGGGAATTCACCCCTCCACTTT.

V and J are TRBV6-6 and TRBJ2-7; 7 bases agree with TRBD2. V was pared by 4 bases and J by 0 bases, with 9 bases of the junction left unmatched. This CDR3 spans 16 amino acids. Germline values: CDR1 MNHNY, CDR2 SVGAGI (reference sequence). CDR3: CASSWRERPSSYEQYF. CDR3 nucleotides: TGTGCCAGCAGTTGGCGGGAGCGGCCGAGCTCCTACGAGCAGTACTTC.

This chain links TRBV5-5 with TRBJ2-5; D might be TRBD1 (6 bases). Germline V gene sequence: CDR1 SGHKS, CDR2 YYEKEE (reference sequence). Trimming left V 3 bases short and J 2 bases short, with 14 bases between. The CDR3 sequence is 15 residues long. The CDR3 nucleotides are TGTGCCAGCAGCTATCAACCGGGACAACAAGAGACCCAGTACTTC. This gives the protein CASSYQPGQQETQYF.

V gene TRBV7-2 combines with J gene TRBJ2-3; D is ambiguous. Germline CDR1 reads SGHTA; CDR2 reads FQGNSA. This CDR3 is 18 amino acids long. V was clipped by 2 bases and J by 7 bases, with 25 bases between them. In DNA, the CDR3 is TGTGCCAGCAGCTTAACTGTGGTTCTCTCACAATTCGGCTATACGCAGTATTTT. This encodes CASSLTVVLSQFGYTQYF.

This rearrangement joins TRBV18 to TRBJ2-6, with D hard to call. CDR3 length: 18 amino acids. Trimming left V 3 bases short and J 2 bases short, with 17 bases between. The V gene's germline CDR1 is KGHSH and CDR2 LQKENI. The CDR3 coding sequence is TGTGCCAGCTCACCCTCGGTCTCTACCACGGCTGGGGCCAACGTCCTGACTTTC. Protein: CASSPSVSTTAGANVLTF.

The V call is TRBV4-1, the J call TRBJ2-7; maybe TRBD1 (6 bases). V lost 3 bases and J lost 2, with 17 bases in between. The CDR3 length is 16 residues. The germline V gene has CDR1 MGHRA and CDR2 YSYEKL. CDR3 nucleotides: TGCGCCAGCAGCCATTCGTTCGGGACACGGACCTACGAGCAGTACTTC. As protein: CASSHSFGTRTYEQYF.

The J gene is TRBJ2-5, the V gene TRBV7-8; D gene uncertain. The CDR3 runs to 16 residues. CDR1 and CDR2 (germline): SGHVS, FQNEAQ. Trimming stripped 4 bases from V and 1 base from J, with 16 bases between. The CDR3, as DNA: TGTGCCAGCAGCTCCCCGACCTTCAGAATCCAAGAGACCCAGTACTTC. Translating gives CASSSPTFRIQETQYF.

The chain links TRBV6-1 to TRBJ1-6; the D gene is possibly TRBD1 (6 bases). The germline V and J ends were trimmed by 0 bases and 8 bases, with 26 bases remaining between them. The CDR3 consists of 20 residues. Per the germline V gene, CDR1 is MNHNS and CDR2 is SASEGT. CDR3 bases: TGTGCCAGCAGTGAAGCTGGTAGTCTGGGGGGCTTGGGATTTCATTCACCCCTCCACTTT. Its translation: CASSEAGSLGGLGFHSPLHF.

The V and J genes are TRBV4-3 and TRBJ2-7, with D possibly being TRBD2 (5 bases). The CDR3 covers 13 residues. V was pared by 0 bases and J by 3 bases, with 6 bases between. CDR1 is LGHNA, CDR2 YSLEER, per germline. Here the CDR3 reads CASSQDGLYEQYF. The CDR3 DNA reads TGCGCCAGCAGCCAAGACGGACTCTACGAGCAGTACTTC.

V is TRBV10-3 and J is TRBJ2-7, with D unresolved. V was cut by 4 bases and J by 0 bases, with 10 bases left in between. There are 14 residues in the CDR3. From germline, CDR1 is ENHRY and CDR2 SYGVKD. The CDR3 DNA is TGTGCCATCAGTGGGTCGGGCCTCTCCTACGAGCAGTACTTC. Its protein product is CAISGSGLSYEQYF.

This clone was counted only a few times. The chain recombines TRBV18 with TRBJ2-7, with 7 bases that match TRBD1. Trimming cost V 5 bases and J 3 bases; bases outside gene matches: 10. This CDR3 has 15 residues. Germline V CDR1 and CDR2: KGHSH, LQKENI. The CDR3 spells CASSLQTGPRYEQYF. The CDR3 nucleotides read TGTGCCAGCTCATTACAGACAGGGCCCCGCTACGAGCAGTACTTC.

For the CDR3, the DNA is TGTGCCAGCAGCCCGCGCGTTGATGATACGCAGTATTTT. Translating gives CASSPRVDDTQYF. The gene calls are TRBV11-1 and TRBJ2-3; the D is unclear. Germline-derived CDR1 and CDR2 are SGHAT and FQDESV (reference sequence). V lost 5 bases, J lost 6 bases, and 12 bases lay in between. This CDR3 contains 13 residues.

In its sample, this clone was seen once. The genes are TRBV2 and TRBJ1-2, with D uncertain. Germline loops: CDR1 SNHLY, CDR2 FYNNEI. V lost 4 bases, J lost 8 bases, and 11 bases lay in between. The CDR3 contains 12 residues. CDR3 residues: CASSAGSLGYTF. CDR3 DNA: TGTGCCAGCAGTGCCGGGTCTTTGGGCTACACCTTC.

This chain connects TRBV7-3 to TRBJ2-2; D perhaps matches TRBD2 (5 bases). Between the trimmed V and J ends, which lost 2 bases and 8 bases, there was a span of 15 bases. The germline V gene has CDR1 SGHTA and CDR2 FQGTGA. The CDR3 loop spans 15 amino acids. Written as DNA, the CDR3 is TGTGCCAGCAGCTTAGCGCGCACTAGAGCTGGGGAGCTGTTTTTT. It is translated as CASSLARTRAGELFF.